This TCR beta chain is drawn from a study of shared T cell receptors in the human thymus (dated by TCRdb to about 2021). Looking at the study overall: The study examined how self-reactive, shared T-cell receptor alpha chains are generated in the human thymus.

Library prep was done by the immunoSEQ multiplex PCR assay. TCRdb stores this immuneACCESS table with in-frame sequences only. Part of the clones is absent; in the studies checked, under half of the shortfall reflects unresolved V genes, and no reason is known for the rest. This sample lists under 850,000 clones; roughly 90% were detected once. The top ten clones comprise approximately 0.011% of the sample. Note on this clone: No antigen is known for it. No quality values exist for individual bases; no much larger clone is one base distant.

V is pruned by 3 bases and J by 5 bases, leaving 3 bases of the junction without a gene match. CDR1 and CDR2 are read off the germline V gene as SGHRS and YFSETQ. The CDR3 goes from the cysteine to the phenylalanine over 13 residues. Only CDR3 DNA remains: 39 bases, in frame from the first base. The same sample was also used in a study of human thymus T cells. Reported in the second study: Immunologically healthy infants undergoing open corrective cardiac surgery for congenital heart defects in Finland were used as donors. The thymus tissue came from surgical resects taken out during corrective cardiac surgery. V and J gene segment usage appeared biased in both thymic and peripheral blood repertoires. According to the related research, thymic TCR repertoires were highly overlapping among unrelated individuals. TCR alpha and beta repertoires from seven to nine infant thymus samples and four related peripheral blood samples were characterized in the study. The cohort included over five male and a couple of female infants, with donor ages spanning 7 to 244 days. Thymocytes were mechanically released from the tissue and were stored as pellets of about 9.5-31 million cells at -70 degrees C. A QIAsymphony instrument was used to extract genomic DNA from frozen cell pellets. The immunoSEQ multiplex PCR assay was used to amplify the TCRB and TCRAD loci from a standardized amount of quality-controlled genomic DNA. The amplicons spanned the V(D)J region and were long enough to cover the CDR3 and allow V and J genes to be identified. The commercial immunoSEQ service was used to sequence amplicons on an Illumina platform. Primer bias and sequencing errors were corrected as previously described, and TCRAD and TCRB definitions were based on the IMGT database. The repertoires were analysed using immunoSEQ Analyzer 3.0 and VDJTools for basic statistics, V/J segment usage, diversity estimates, rarefaction and pairwise overlap. To estimate diversity, the Chao1, ChaoE, Efron-Thisted, Shannon and inverse Simpson indices were applied, and diversity was also estimated on datasets down-sampled to the smallest sample. For repertoire overlap, CDR3 nucleotide sequence, V gene and J gene had to match strictly, and clustering was done by Jaccard-based multidimensional scaling. Thymus samples yielded on average about 810,000 unique TCRB clonotypes, compared with some 83,000 from blood samples.

Recombination linked TRBV5-1 to TRBJ2-5, with 8 central nucleotides matching TRBD2. Sequenced material: thymocytes. The sequence was collected from a boy in the first two years of life with a congenital heart defect. Donor details come from another sample of the same person, matched by shared clones. The base sequence is TGCGCCAGCAGCTCCCTAGCGGGTGAGACCCAGTACTTC. Protein translation: CASSSLAGETQYF. Where the CDR3 stops, the reference TRBV5-1 and TRBJ2-5 genes take over; the full variable domain is KAGVTQTPRYLIKTRGQQVTLSCSPISGHRSVSWYQQTPGQGLQFLFEYFSETQRNKGNFPGRFSGRQFSNSRSEMNVSTLELGDSALYLCASSSLAGETQYFGPGTRLLVL.